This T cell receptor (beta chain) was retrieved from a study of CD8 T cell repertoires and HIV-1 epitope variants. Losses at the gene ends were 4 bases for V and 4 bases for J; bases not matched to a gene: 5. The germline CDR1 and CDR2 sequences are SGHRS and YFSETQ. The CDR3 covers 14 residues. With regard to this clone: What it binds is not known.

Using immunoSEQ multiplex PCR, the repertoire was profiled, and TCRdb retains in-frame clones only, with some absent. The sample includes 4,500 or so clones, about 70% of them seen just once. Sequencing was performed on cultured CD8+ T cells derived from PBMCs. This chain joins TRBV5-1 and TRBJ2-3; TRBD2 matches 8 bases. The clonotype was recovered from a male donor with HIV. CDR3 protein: CASSLKAGADTQYF. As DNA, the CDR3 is TGCGCCAGCAGCCTGAAAGCGGGAGCAGATACGCAGTATTTT.